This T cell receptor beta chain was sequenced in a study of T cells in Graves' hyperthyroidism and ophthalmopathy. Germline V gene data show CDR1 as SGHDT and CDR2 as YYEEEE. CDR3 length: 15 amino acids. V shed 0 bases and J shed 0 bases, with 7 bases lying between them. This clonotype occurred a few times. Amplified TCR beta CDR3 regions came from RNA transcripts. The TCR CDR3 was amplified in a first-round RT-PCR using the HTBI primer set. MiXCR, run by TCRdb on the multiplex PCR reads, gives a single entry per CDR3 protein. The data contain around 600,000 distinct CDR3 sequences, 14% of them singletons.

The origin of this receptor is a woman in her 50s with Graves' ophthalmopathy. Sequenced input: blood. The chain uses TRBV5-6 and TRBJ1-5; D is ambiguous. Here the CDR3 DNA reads TGTGCCAGCAGCTTGGCACTCAATAGCAATCAGCCCCAGCATTTT. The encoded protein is CASSLALNSNQPQHF.